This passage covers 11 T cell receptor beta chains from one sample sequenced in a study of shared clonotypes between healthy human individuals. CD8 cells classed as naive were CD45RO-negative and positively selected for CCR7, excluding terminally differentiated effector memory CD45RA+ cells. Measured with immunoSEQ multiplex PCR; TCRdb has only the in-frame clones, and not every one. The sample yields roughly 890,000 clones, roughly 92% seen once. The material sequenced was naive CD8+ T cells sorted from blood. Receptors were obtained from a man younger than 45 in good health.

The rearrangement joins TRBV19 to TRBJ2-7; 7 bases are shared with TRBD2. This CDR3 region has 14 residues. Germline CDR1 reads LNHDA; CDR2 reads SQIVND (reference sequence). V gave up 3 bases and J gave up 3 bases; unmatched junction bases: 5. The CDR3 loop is CASSIALADYEQYF. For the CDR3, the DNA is TGTGCCAGTAGTATCGCCCTAGCGGACTACGAGCAGTACTTC.

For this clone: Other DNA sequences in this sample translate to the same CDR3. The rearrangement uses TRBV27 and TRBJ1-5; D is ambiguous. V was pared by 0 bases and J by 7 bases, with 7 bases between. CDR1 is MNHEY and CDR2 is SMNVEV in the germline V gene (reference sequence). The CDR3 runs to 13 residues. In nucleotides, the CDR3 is TGTGCCAGCAGTTTATCGTTGGGGCAGCCCCAGCATTTT. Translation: CASSLSLGQPQHF.

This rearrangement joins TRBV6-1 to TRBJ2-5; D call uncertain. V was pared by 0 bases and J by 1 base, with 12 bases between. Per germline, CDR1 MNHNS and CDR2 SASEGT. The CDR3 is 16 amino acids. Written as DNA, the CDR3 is TGTGCCAGCAGTGAAGCTTGGGGTTTGGGCCAAGAGACCCAGTACTTC. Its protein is CASSEAWGLGQETQYF.

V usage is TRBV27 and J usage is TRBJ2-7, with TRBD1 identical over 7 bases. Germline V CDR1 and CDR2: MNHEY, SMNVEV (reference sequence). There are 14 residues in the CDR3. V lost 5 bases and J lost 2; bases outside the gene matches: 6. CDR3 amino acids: CASSRQGLPYEQYF. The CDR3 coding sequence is TGTGCCAGCAGTAGACAGGGCTTACCCTACGAGCAGTACTTC.

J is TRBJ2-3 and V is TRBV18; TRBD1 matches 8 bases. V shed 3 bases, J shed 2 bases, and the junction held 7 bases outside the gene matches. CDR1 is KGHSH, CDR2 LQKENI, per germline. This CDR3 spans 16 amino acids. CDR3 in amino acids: CASSPQGAVDTDTQYF. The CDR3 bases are TGTGCCAGCTCACCGCAGGGGGCGGTGGACACAGATACGCAGTATTTT.

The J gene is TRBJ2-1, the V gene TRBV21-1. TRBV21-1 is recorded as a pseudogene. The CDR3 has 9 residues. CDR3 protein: CASTNEQFF. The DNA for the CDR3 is TGTGCCAGCACCAATGAGCAGTTCTTC.

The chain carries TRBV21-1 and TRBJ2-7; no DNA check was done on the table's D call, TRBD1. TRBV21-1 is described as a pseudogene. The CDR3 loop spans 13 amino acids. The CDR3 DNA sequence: TGTGCCAGCAGCATGGACAGGGGGCGTGAGCAGTACTTC. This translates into CASSMDRGREQYF.

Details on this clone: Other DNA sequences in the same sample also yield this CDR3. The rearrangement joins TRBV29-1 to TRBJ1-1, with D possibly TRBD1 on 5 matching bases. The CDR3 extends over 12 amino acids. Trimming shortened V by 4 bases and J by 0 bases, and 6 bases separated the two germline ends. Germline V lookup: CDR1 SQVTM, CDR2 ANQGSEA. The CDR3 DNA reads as TGCAGCGTTGGACAGATGAACACTGAAGCTTTCTTT. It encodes CSVGQMNTEAFF. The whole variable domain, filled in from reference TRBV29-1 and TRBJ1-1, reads SAVISQKPSRDICQRGTSLTIQCQVDSQVTMMFWYRQQPGQSLTLIATANQGSEATYESGFVIDKFPISRPNLTFSTLTVSNMSPEDSSIYLCSVGQMNTEAFFGQGTRLTVV.

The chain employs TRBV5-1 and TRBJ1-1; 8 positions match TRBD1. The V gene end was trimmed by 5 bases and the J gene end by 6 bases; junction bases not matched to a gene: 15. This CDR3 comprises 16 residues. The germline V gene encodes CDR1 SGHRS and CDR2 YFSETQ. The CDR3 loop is CASSFGQGAGGAEAFF. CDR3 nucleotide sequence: TGCGCCAGCAGTTTTGGGCAGGGGGCCGGAGGCGCTGAAGCTTTCTTT.

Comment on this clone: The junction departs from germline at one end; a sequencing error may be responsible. CDR3 residues: CASTLGMGYYEQYF. The CDR3 bases are TGTGCCAGCACCTTAGGAATGGGCTACTACGAGCAGTACTTC. V usage is TRBV7-2 and J usage is TRBJ2-7; D is ambiguous. From germline, CDR1 is SGHTA and CDR2 FQGNSA. The CDR3 extends over 14 amino acids.

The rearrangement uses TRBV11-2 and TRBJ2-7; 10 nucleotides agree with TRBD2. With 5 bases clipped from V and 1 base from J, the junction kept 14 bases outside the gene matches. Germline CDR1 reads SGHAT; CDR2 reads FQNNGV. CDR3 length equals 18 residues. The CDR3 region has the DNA TGTGCCAGCAGCATACAGGGGGGGCTAGCGGGAGTGTCCTACGAGCAGTACTTC. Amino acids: CASSIQGGLAGVSYEQYF.